A selection of T cell receptor beta chains follows, all from one sample in a study of post-analysis software for immune sequencing data. Each CDR3 protein gets one entry after TCRdb re-called the PCR reads with MiXCR. The table has hundreds of thousands of distinct CDR3 sequences, about 57% seen once. The source material was blood. The receptor source for this set is a girl aged 5-17 years with multiple sclerosis. CDR3s include the opening cysteine and the closing phenylalanine or tryptophan. The D gene is left open where the match is weak. Size tells how often a clone was seen (once, few, many) or the class of an expanded clone, and some rows leave it out.

J: TRBJ2-1
V: TRBV7-3
size: .
D: TRBD2
length: 14
DNA: TGTGCCAGCAGCTTCGGGCCACGTAGCGGGAAAAGGTTCTTC
CDR3: CASSFGPRSGKRFF

J: TRBJ2-1
V: TRBV7-9
size: .
D: .
length: 17
DNA: TGTGCCAGCAGCTTAGGGTCTCCAAAAGGCTCCTACAATGAGCAGTTCTTC
CDR3: CASSLGSPKGSYNEQFF

J: TRBJ2-5
V: TRBV10-3
size: .
D: .
length: 15
DNA: TGTGCCATCAGTGAATCGTCGAGGGGGCAAGAGACCCAGTACTTC
CDR3: CAISESSRGQETQYF

J: TRBJ2-1
V: TRBV6-4
size: .
D: .
length: 13
DNA: TGTGCCAGCAGGGGGGCAGGGTACAATGAGCAGTTCTTC
CDR3: CASRGAGYNEQFF

J: TRBJ2-7
V: TRBV10-3
size: .
D: .
length: 15
DNA: TGTGCCATCAGTGAGGGGCGGTTGGGACCGGGGGAGCAGTACTTC
CDR3: CAISEGRLGPGEQYF

J: TRBJ2-5
V: TRBV27
size: .
D: TRBD2
length: 16
DNA: TGTGCCAGCAGCGAACGCTGGGGACTAGCGTCTGGGACCCAGTACTTC
CDR3: CASSERWGLASGTQYF

J: TRBJ2-7
V: TRBV27
size: .
D: TRBD1
length: 17
DNA: TGTGCCAGCAGTTTAGGGAAGAACAGGGGTCTTATCCACGAGCAGTACTTC
CDR3: CASSLGKNRGLIHEQYF

J: TRBJ2-1
V: TRBV5-1
size: few
D: TRBD2
length: 14
DNA: TGCGCCAGCAGCTCCCGGACTAGCGGCAATGAGCAGTTCTTC
CDR3: CASSSRTSGNEQFF

J: TRBJ2-3
V: TRBV29-1
size: .
D: TRBD2
length: 16
DNA: TGCAGCGCCACGGTTTTTGCGGGAGGGCCCCCAGATACGCAGTATTTT
CDR3: CSATVFAGGPPDTQYF

J: TRBJ2-5
V: TRBV5-1
size: .
D: .
length: 14
DNA: TGCGCCAGCAGCTTGGAAGCCTTAGGAGAGACCCAGTACTTC
CDR3: CASSLEALGETQYF

J: TRBJ2-3
V: TRBV7-9
size: once
D: TRBD1
length: 16
DNA: TGTGCCAGCAGCACCGGACAGGGGGCGTCCACAGATACGCAGTATTTT
CDR3: CASSTGQGASTDTQYF

J: TRBJ1-1
V: TRBV13
size: once
D: TRBD1
length: 18
DNA: TGTGCCAGCAGCTTAGTTATCGGGACAGGGATGGAGGGCACTGAAGCTTTCTTT
CDR3: CASSLVIGTGMEGTEAFF

J: TRBJ2-7
V: TRBV12-3/TRBV12-4
size: few
D: .
length: 12
DNA: TGTGCCAGCAGTACTAGGGACTACGAGCAGTACTTC
CDR3: CASSTRDYEQYF

J: TRBJ2-5
V: TRBV29-1
size: .
D: .
length: 15
DNA: TGCAGCGTTGAAAGGTCGGGCAGGGCTCAAGAGACCCAGTACTTC
CDR3: CSVERSGRAQETQYF

J: TRBJ2-2
V: TRBV7-9
size: few
D: TRBD2
length: 17
DNA: TGTGCCAGCAGCTTAATGGCTAGCGGGACCTTCACCGGGGAGCTGTTTTTT
CDR3: CASSLMASGTFTGELFF

J: TRBJ2-7
V: TRBV5-1
size: .
D: TRBD1
length: 15
DNA: TGCGCCAGCAGCATATCTTTCGGACAGGGTAGGGAGCAGTACTTC
CDR3: CASSISFGQGREQYF

J: TRBJ2-2
V: TRBV5-5
size: few
D: TRBD2
length: 14
DNA: TGTGCCAGCAGCGCCTGGGGGAGGGCCGGGGAGCTGTTTTTT
CDR3: CASSAWGRAGELFF

J: TRBJ1-4
V: TRBV12-3/TRBV12-4
size: .
D: .
length: 17
DNA: TGTGCCAGCAGTTTAGCCTCCGACGGGATCACTAATGAAAAACTGTTTTTT
CDR3: CASSLASDGITNEKLFF

J: TRBJ2-5
V: TRBV12-3/TRBV12-4
size: .
D: TRBD1
length: 12
DNA: TGTGCCAGCAGTGGGACACAGGGGGAGCAGTACTTC
CDR3: CASSGTQGEQYF

J: TRBJ2-5
V: TRBV7-9
size: .
D: .
length: 11
DNA: TGTGCCAGCACCGGACCTGAGACCCAGTACTTC
CDR3: CASTGPETQYF

J: TRBJ2-7
V: TRBV29-1
size: many
D: .
length: 11
DNA: TGCAGCGTTGAGGTAGGATACGAGCAGTACTTC
CDR3: CSVEVGYEQYF

J: TRBJ2-7
V: TRBV20-1
size: once
D: TRBD2
length: 14
DNA: TGCTGTGCTAATCGGCTAGCGGAGACCTACGAGCAGTACTTC
CDR3: CCANRLAETYEQYF

J: TRBJ2-3
V: TRBV5-1
size: .
D: TRBD2
length: 15
DNA: TGCGCCAGCAGCTTGGAGGGCGGGGGGCGCGGTACGCAGTATTTT
CDR3: CASSLEGGGRGTQYF

J: TRBJ2-7
V: TRBV10-3
size: few
D: .
length: 13
DNA: TGTGCCATCAGTGAGCACGCAGCCTACGAGCAGTACTTC
CDR3: CAISEHAAYEQYF

J: TRBJ2-1
V: TRBV13
size: .
D: .
length: 18
DNA: TGTGCCAGCAGCTTATCCCAGGCTAGCTCTACCTACAAGAATGAGCAGTTCTTC
CDR3: CASSLSQASSTYKNEQFF

J: TRBJ2-3
V: TRBV12-3/TRBV12-4
size: .
D: TRBD2
length: 15
DNA: TGTGCCAGCAGTCGACTAGCGGGAGTCGCAGATACGCAGTATTTT
CDR3: CASSRLAGVADTQYF

J: TRBJ1-5
V: TRBV6-1
size: .
D: .
length: 14
DNA: TGTGCCAGCAGTGAATCGGGGACGTTTCAGCCCCAGCATTTT
CDR3: CASSESGTFQPQHF

J: TRBJ1-2
V: TRBV15
size: .
D: TRBD1
length: 16
DNA: TGTGCCACCAGCAGTTTACAGGGGGCGATGGTCTATGGCTACACCTTC
CDR3: CATSSLQGAMVYGYTF

J: TRBJ1-1
V: TRBV12-5
size: .
D: .
length: 13
DNA: TGTGCTAGTGGAGCTGGGGTAGGCACTGAAGCTTTCTTT
CDR3: CASGAGVGTEAFF

J: TRBJ2-3
V: TRBV5-1
size: .
D: .
length: 15
DNA: TGCGCCAGCAGCCTGAGGTCGGCAGGGGCGGATACGCAGTATTTT
CDR3: CASSLRSAGADTQYF

J: TRBJ2-5
V: TRBV5-1
size: .
D: TRBD2
length: 14
DNA: TGCGCCACTAATCCTGGGAGGGAACCTACGAGGCAGTACTTC
CDR3: CATNPGREPTRQYF

J: TRBJ1-2
V: TRBV6-6
size: .
D: TRBD1
length: 15
DNA: TGTGCCAGTTTTAAACAGGGGGCCCGGGCGTATGGCTACACCTTC
CDR3: CASFKQGARAYGYTF

J: TRBJ2-7
V: TRBV5-1
size: once
D: .
length: 13
DNA: TGCGCCAGCAGTTTCAAGCAGGGGTACGAGCAGTACTTC
CDR3: CASSFKQGYEQYF

J: TRBJ2-7
V: TRBV3-1
size: .
D: .
length: 15
DNA: TGTGCCAGCAGTTGGGGGACCCCTGGGACCTACGAGCAGTACTTC
CDR3: CASSWGTPGTYEQYF

J: TRBJ2-1
V: TRBV10-3
size: few
D: TRBD1
length: 15
DNA: TGTGCCATCAGTGTACAGGGGGCGTTAAGGAATGAGCAGTTCTTC
CDR3: CAISVQGALRNEQFF

J: TRBJ1-5
V: TRBV7-9
size: few
D: .
length: 14
DNA: TGTGCCGGCAGCATTGACGGAGGCAATCAGCCCCAGCATTTT
CDR3: CAGSIDGGNQPQHF

J: TRBJ2-5
V: TRBV28
size: few
D: .
length: 14
DNA: TGTGCCAGCAGTTTATGGCAGCTCCAGGGGACCCAGTACTTC
CDR3: CASSLWQLQGTQYF

J: TRBJ2-2
V: TRBV5-1
size: .
D: TRBD2
length: 19
DNA: TGCGCCAGCAGCCCGCCTTCCGGGACTAGCGGAGGGAACACCGGGGAGCTGTTTTTT
CDR3: CASSPPSGTSGGNTGELFF

J: TRBJ2-7
V: TRBV11-1
size: few
D: .
length: 14
DNA: TGTGCCAGCAGCCCTCAGGGGCCGGGGAACGAGCAGTACTTC
CDR3: CASSPQGPGNEQYF

J: TRBJ2-1
V: TRBV7-9
size: few
D: TRBD2
length: 17
DNA: TGTGCCAGCAGCTTAGCGTTTCGAAGCGGGAGGAACAATGAGCAGTTCTTC
CDR3: CASSLAFRSGRNNEQFF

J: TRBJ1-2
V: TRBV12-3/TRBV12-4
size: few
D: .
length: 15
DNA: TGTGCCAGCACCCATACTAGGAGGGGACCCAATGGCTACACCTTC
CDR3: CASTHTRRGPNGYTF

J: TRBJ2-7
V: TRBV10-3
size: .
D: .
length: 19
DNA: TGTGCCATCAGTGCCGGAGGCAGGGGCTCCAGCCTCAGCTCCTACGAGCAGTACTTC
CDR3: CAISAGGRGSSLSSYEQYF

J: TRBJ1-2
V: TRBV5-1
size: few
D: TRBD1
length: 18
DNA: TGCGCCAGCACCTTAACTGCGCAGGGGGCTGGAACTAACTATGGCTACACCTTC
CDR3: CASTLTAQGAGTNYGYTF

J: TRBJ1-5
V: TRBV29-1
size: few
D: .
length: 17
DNA: TGCAGCGTTGAAGTCCAAACTTTAGGTTATAGCAATCAGCCCCAGCATTTT
CDR3: CSVEVQTLGYSNQPQHF

J: TRBJ2-7
V: TRBV6-2/TRBV6-3
size: .
D: .
length: 14
DNA: TGTGCCAGCAGTTACGGTCCCCCCAGATACGAGCAGTACTTC
CDR3: CASSYGPPRYEQYF

J: TRBJ2-3
V: TRBV7-9
size: .
D: TRBD1
length: 20
DNA: TGTGCCAGCAGCTTACGTTGGGACAGGGGACACTACAATAACACAGATACGCAGTATTTT
CDR3: CASSLRWDRGHYNNTDTQYF

J: TRBJ2-1
V: TRBV7-3
size: .
D: TRBD2
length: 15
DNA: TGTGCCAGCAGCTTATATGGCGGGGGGGCCGCTGAGCAGTTCTTC
CDR3: CASSLYGGGAAEQFF

J: TRBJ2-1
V: TRBV29-1
size: .
D: .
length: 13
DNA: TGCAGCGTCGCCAAAACGGGGTACAATGAGCAGTTCTTC
CDR3: CSVAKTGYNEQFF

J: TRBJ2-3
V: TRBV15
size: few
D: TRBD2
length: 17
DNA: TGTGCCACCAGCAGAGGGAGGGGCGGGGGGACCACAGATACGCAGTATTTT
CDR3: CATSRGRGGGTTDTQYF

J: TRBJ2-3
V: TRBV2
size: .
D: .
length: 13
DNA: TGTGCCAGCCTTCCGGGGGTCGGAGATACGCAGTATTTT
CDR3: CASLPGVGDTQYF

J: TRBJ1-4
V: TRBV5-5
size: .
D: .
length: 17
DNA: TGTGCCAGCAGCTTGTGGCTGGGGGCAGGAACTAATGAAGAACTGTTTTTT
CDR3: CASSLWLGAGTNEELFF